The T cell receptor (beta chain) under discussion was sequenced for a study of cytomegalovirus exposure and HLA in healthy donors. Overall study context: Tens of millions of unique TCRs from HLA-typed donors were held in an early release of data.

Study-wide results and limits: Per published accounts, TCR beta sequences correctly predicted the HLA-A and HLA-B alleles of most subjects. A link between a missense DCLRE1C variant and TCR beta V- and J-gene trimming emerged from a later analysis. In a later analysis, DRB1 alleles had the most associated TCRs; HLA-C alleles the fewest.

PCR employed 60 Vbeta and 13 Jbeta primers. The table came from immunoSEQ multiplex PCR; TCRdb's copy has only in-frame clones and leaves some out. Here the sample spans around 260,000 clones, about four fifths being singletons. A note on this clone: Its specificity is unknown.

Trimming stripped 1 base from V and 5 bases from J, with 10 bases between. This CDR3 region has 15 residues. Germline CDR1 is SGHRS and CDR2 is YFSETQ. Sequencing was performed on PBMCs. The source is a girl between 2 and 10 years old in good health and CMV-seronegative. The chain has TRBV5-1 and TRBJ1-6; TRBD1 is a possible D gene (5 bases). CDR3 loop: CASSLLMTDNSPLHF. CDR3 nucleotides: TGCGCCAGCAGCTTGCTCATGACAGATAATTCACCCCTCCACTTT. Combining the CDR3 with reference TRBV5-1 and TRBJ1-6 gives the whole variable domain KAGVTQTPRYLIKTRGQQVTLSCSPISGHRSVSWYQQTPGQGLQFLFEYFSETQRNKGNFPGRFSGRQFSNSRSEMNVSTLELGDSALYLCASSLLMTDNSPLHFGNGTRLTVT.